Reported below is one TCR beta chain. Its antigen remains unidentified. This specimen belongs to a study of vaccination and CD4 T cells after COVID-19. Whole-study context: Nasal swab PCR had shown SARS-CoV-2 positivity in the convalescent patients (roughly 9 mild cases, one severe case).

Deletions cut 5 bases from V and 2 bases from J, with 12 bases between. This CDR3 has 14 residues. Treatment of the sample: roughly 11-day PBMC culture with coronavirus spike peptide pools or control peptides (ViraFEST assay). Once peptide pools had expanded antigen-specific T cells, ViraFEST sequenced TCRs. The Oncomine TCR Beta short-read assay was applied to DNA of cultured CD4+ T cells. From CD4+ T cells that had been cultured, genomic DNA was extracted. Each CDR3 protein is one row after TCRdb ran MiXCR on the PCR reads. The data contain over 9,000 distinct CDR3 sequences, approximately 61% of them singletons.

Sequencing was performed on CD4+ T cells from blood, cultured in vitro. The receptor comes from a human donor who had recovered from COVID-19. The chain joins TRBV12-3 or TRBV12-4 to TRBJ1-1; no definite D call. The CDR3 region has the DNA TGTGCCAGCAGTCCCTTTCATGTAAACACTGAAGCTTTCTTT. Protein: CASSPFHVNTEAFF.